This T cell receptor (beta chain) was found in a study of vaccination effects on CD4 cells after COVID-19. Study-level background: The second dose preceded post-vaccine samples by a median of 72 days.

Study results and limitations: Cross-reactivity with common cold coronaviruses was shown by only 1 of 255 vaccine-induced clones in healthy vaccinees. Both infection-induced and vaccine-induced clones contracted markedly at late post-vaccination timepoints.

A note on this clone: Its antigen is unknown.

Under the ViraFEST assay, PBMC were stimulated with viral peptide pools so that antigen-specific CD4+ T cells expanded. Sequencing was performed afterwards. Once cultured for under 11 days, the cells underwent separation to obtain CD4+ T cells. Participants completed two doses of the BNT162b2 or mRNA-1273 vaccine. Researchers reported culturing approximately 1.8 million PBMC in each well, adding 8 to 10 IU/ml IL-2 and around 10 ug/ml peptides. Profiling relied on immunoSEQ multiplex PCR, and the TCRdb table lists in-frame clones only, not all of them. This sample has nearly 30,000 clones; around 75% occur once, and the top ten carry more than 5%. The receptor was isolated from a human donor who received a COVID-19 vaccine. Some clones in this sample may be carry-over from other donors' samples. The specimen comprised CD4+ T cells from PBMCs cultured with SARS-CoV-2 spike peptides, sampled after COVID-19 vaccination.

CDR3: CSASRASGGGSYNEQFF. The CDR3 region has the DNA TGCAGTGCTAGTAGGGCTAGCGGGGGGGGGTCCTACAATGAGCAGTTCTTC. This sequence joins TRBV20-1 and TRBJ2-1, with 12 positions matching TRBD2. The CDR3 spans 17 residues. Looked up from germline, CDR1 is DFQATT and CDR2 is SNEGSKA (reference sequence). V dropped 3 bases and J dropped 1; count of bases not matched to a gene: 7.